The source of this TCR beta chain is a study of CXCR3-negative and CXCR3-positive naive CD8 T cells. The CDR3 consists of 15 residues. Germline V lookup: CDR1 SQVTM, CDR2 ANQGSEA. Libraries were UMI-labeled 5' RACE TRB cDNA. Each CDR3 protein gets one entry in TCRdb, which reprocessed the 5' RACE reads and gives no DNA. Listed are 69,000 or so distinct CDR3 sequences; over 1.3% falls within the top ten. This clonotype was obtained from a human donor in good health. Some clones in this sample may be carry-over from other donors' samples. Specimen: naive CXCR3- CD8+ T cells from blood. Subset: CD45RO-CCR7+CD27+CD95- naive CD8+ T cells lacking CXCR3 (TNR3-). V and J are TRBV29-1 and TRBJ2-1; without DNA, the TCRdb call of TRBD1 cannot be checked. Here the CDR3 reads CSVENRDRGLDEQFF.